This T cell receptor beta chain was recovered during a study of T cell responses to AZD1222 COVID-19 vaccine. Study findings and constraints: Repertoires were obtained only post-peak T cell response.

TCRdb's copy holds only in-frame clones and misses some; the assay was immunoSEQ multiplex PCR. Counted here are 14,000 or so clones, about 84% occurring once; the ten biggest clones make up approximately 40%. V shed 2 bases, J shed 10 bases, and the junction held 3 bases outside the gene matches. This CDR3 is 12 amino acids long. Germline CDR1 is SQVTM and CDR2 is ANQGSEA. Second doses at about 4 or about 12 weeks were pooled. As for this clone: Its antigen is still unknown.

The TCR sequence derives from an adult who received the AZD1222 COVID-19 vaccine. V gene TRBV29-1 combines with J gene TRBJ2-1; 9 bases agree with TRBD2. The source material was peripheral blood, sampled 28 days after the second AZD1222 dose. The CDR3 here is CSVEQSGREQFF. CDR3 DNA: TGCAGCGTTGAACAGAGCGGGAGGGAGCAGTTCTTC.